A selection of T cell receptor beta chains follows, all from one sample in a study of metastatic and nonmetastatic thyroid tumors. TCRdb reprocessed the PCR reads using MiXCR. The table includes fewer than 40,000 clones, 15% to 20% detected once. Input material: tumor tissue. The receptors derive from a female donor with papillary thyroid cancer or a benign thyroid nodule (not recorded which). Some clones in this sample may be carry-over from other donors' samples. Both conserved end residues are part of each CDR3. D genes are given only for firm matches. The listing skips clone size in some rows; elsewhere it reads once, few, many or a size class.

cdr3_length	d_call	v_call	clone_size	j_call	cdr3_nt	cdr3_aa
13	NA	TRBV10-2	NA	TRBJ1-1	TGCGCCAGCAGTAGAGAAGGACTCGGTGAAGCTTTCTTT	CASSREGLGEAFF
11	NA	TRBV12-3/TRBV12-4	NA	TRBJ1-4	TGTGCCATCAGCTCCGGAGAAAAACTGTTTTTT	CAISSGEKLFF
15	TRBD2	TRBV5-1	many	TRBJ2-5	TGCGCCAGCAATATACTAGCGGGGAGAGGGGAGACCCAGTACTTC	CASNILAGRGETQYF
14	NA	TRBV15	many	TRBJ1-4	TGTGCCACCAGCAGAGATCTGACAGCAGAAAAACTGTTTTTT	CATSRDLTAEKLFF
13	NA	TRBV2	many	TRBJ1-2	TGTGCCAGCAGGAACGGGATAAACTATGGCTACACCTTC	CASRNGINYGYTF
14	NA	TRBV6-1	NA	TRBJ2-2	TGTGCCAGCAGTCGTTCCGGGGATAGCGGGGAGCTGTTTTTT	CASSRSGDSGELFF
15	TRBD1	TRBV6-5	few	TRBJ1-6	TGTGCCAGCAGTTACTCCCCCGGGACAGGCAATCCCCTCCACTTT	CASSYSPGTGNPLHF
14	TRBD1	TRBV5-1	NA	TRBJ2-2	TGCGCCAGCAGCTTGTCAGGGGGCACCGGGGAGCTGTTTTTT	CASSLSGGTGELFF
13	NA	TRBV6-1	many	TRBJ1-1	TGTGCCAGCAGGGGCGCGGAGAACACTGAAGCTTTCTTT	CASRGAENTEAFF
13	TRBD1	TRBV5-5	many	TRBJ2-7	TGTGCCAGCAGCTTACAGGGGGCCTACGAGCAGTACTTC	CASSLQGAYEQYF
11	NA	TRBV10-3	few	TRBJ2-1	TGTGCCAGCCGGCATACCGATGAGCAGTTCTTC	CASRHTDEQFF
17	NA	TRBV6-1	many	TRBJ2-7	TGTGCCAGCAGTGAATCATATCTAGGGAGTTCGTCCTACGAGCAGTACTTC	CASSESYLGSSSYEQYF
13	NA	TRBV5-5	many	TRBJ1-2	TGTGCCAGCAGCTCGCTTGTCTTGACTGGCTACACCTTC	CASSSLVLTGYTF
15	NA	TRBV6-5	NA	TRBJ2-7	TGTGCCAGCAGTTACGTCGACAGTCTGCTGTACGAGCAGTACTTC	CASSYVDSLLYEQYF
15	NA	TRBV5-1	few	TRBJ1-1	TGCGCCAGCTCCACCTCCGTAGGCAGGGGCACTGAAGCTTTCTTT	CASSTSVGRGTEAFF
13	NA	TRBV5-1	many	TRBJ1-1	TGCGCCAGCAGCTCCTACAGCGGCACTGAAGCTTTCTTT	CASSSYSGTEAFF
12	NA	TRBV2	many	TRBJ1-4	TGTGCCAGTGGAACCTTACCTGGGGAACTGTTTTTT	CASGTLPGELFF
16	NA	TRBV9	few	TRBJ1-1	TGTGCCAGCAGCGAGGGGTCGGGGGGTGGAGTCACTGAAGCTTTCTTT	CASSEGSGGGVTEAFF
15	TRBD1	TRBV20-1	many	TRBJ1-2	TGCAGTGCTAGCTCTGACAGGGGAGCGGACTATGGCTACACCTTC	CSASSDRGADYGYTF
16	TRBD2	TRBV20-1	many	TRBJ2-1	TGCAGTGCTAGAGATCTGTGGCGGGAGCACCTCAATGAGCAGTTCTTC	CSARDLWREHLNEQFF
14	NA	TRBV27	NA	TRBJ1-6	TGTGCCAGCAGTTTAAGGCAGGGGAATTCACCCCTCCACTTT	CASSLRQGNSPLHF
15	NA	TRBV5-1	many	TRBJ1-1	TGCGCCAGCAGCTTGGATGGCGGCTCGAACACTGAAGCTTTCTTT	CASSLDGGSNTEAFF
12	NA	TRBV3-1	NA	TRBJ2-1	TGTGCCAGCAGCCGATCTACAGGATTACAGTTCTTC	CASSRSTGLQFF
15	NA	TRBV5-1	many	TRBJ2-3	TGCGCCAGCAGCCCCCTCGGGTCTAGCACAGATACGCAGTATTTT	CASSPLGSSTDTQYF
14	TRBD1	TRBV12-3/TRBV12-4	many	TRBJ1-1	TGTGCCAGCAGCAACCGGGACAGGAACACTGAAGCTTTCTTT	CASSNRDRNTEAFF
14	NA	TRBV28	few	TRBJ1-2	TGTGCCAGCAGTCCAGTTACAGGGACCTATGGCTACACCTTC	CASSPVTGTYGYTF
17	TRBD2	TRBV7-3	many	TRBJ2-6	TGTGCCAGCAGCTCCGGACTAGCGCTCTCTGGGGCCAACGTCCTGACTTTC	CASSSGLALSGANVLTF
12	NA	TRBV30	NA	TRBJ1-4	TGTGCCTGGAGTCGTATGAATGAAAAACTGTTTTTT	CAWSRMNEKLFF
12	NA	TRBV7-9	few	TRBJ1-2	TGTGCCAGCAGCACGCCCGTCTATGTCTACACCTTC	CASSTPVYVYTF
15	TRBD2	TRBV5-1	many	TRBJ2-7	TGCGCCAGCAGCCCAGGACTAGCGGGCACCTACGAGCAGTACTTC	CASSPGLAGTYEQYF
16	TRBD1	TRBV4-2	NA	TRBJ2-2	TGTGCCAGCACCAAGGTCCCAGGGGGATCCGACGGGGAGCTGTTTTTT	CASTKVPGGSDGELFF
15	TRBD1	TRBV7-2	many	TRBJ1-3	TGTGCCAGCAGCTTACGACAGGGGGATGGAAACACCATATATTTT	CASSLRQGDGNTIYF
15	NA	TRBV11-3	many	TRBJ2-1	TGTGCCAGCAGCTTAGGAGGCCCGTCCTCGTTTGAGCAGTTCTTC	CASSLGGPSSFEQFF
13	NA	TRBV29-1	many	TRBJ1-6	TGCAGCGTTCGGACAGAGGCAAATTCACCCCTCCACTTT	CSVRTEANSPLHF
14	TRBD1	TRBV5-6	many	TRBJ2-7	TGTGCCAGCAGCTCCGGGACAGGGGGCTACGAGCAGTACTTC	CASSSGTGGYEQYF
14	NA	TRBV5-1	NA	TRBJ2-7	TGCGCCAGCAGCTCCGAGGCTAGACGTTACGAGCAGTACTTC	CASSSEARRYEQYF
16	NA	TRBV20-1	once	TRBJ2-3	TGCAGTGCCAGCGGCTGGGTCGCGTCTAGAACAGATACGCAGTATTTT	CSASGWVASRTDTQYF
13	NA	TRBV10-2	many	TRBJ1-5	TGCGCCAGCAGTGAGTGGGATGATCAGCCCCAGCATTTT	CASSEWDDQPQHF
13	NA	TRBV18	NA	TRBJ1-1	TGTGCCAGCTCCCGCGGACAGAACACTGAAGCTTTCTTT	CASSRGQNTEAFF
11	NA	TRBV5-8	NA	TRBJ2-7	TGTGCCAGCAGCCCCCTGAACGAGCAGTACTTC	CASSPLNEQYF
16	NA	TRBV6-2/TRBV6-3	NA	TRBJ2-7	TGTGCCAGCAGAACCGACAGGATCCTACGGTCCTACGAGCAGTACTTC	CASRTDRILRSYEQYF
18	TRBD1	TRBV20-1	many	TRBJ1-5	TGCAGTGCTAACACTAGGACAGGGGCAAGTGTTAGCAATCAGCCCCAGCATTTT	CSANTRTGASVSNQPQHF
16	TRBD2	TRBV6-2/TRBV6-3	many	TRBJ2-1	TGTGCCAGCAGTTCTTATGGGACTAGGGTATACAATGAGCAGTTCTTC	CASSSYGTRVYNEQFF
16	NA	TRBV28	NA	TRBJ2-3	TGTGCCAACAGTTTACCCGGAACTAGGCGTACAGATACGCAGTATTTT	CANSLPGTRRTDTQYF
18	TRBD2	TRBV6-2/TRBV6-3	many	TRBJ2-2	TGTGCCAGCAGTTACTCTCCGCGGGGGGGCCTTGTCACCGGGGAGCTGTTTTTT	CASSYSPRGGLVTGELFF
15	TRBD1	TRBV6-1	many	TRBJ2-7	TGTGCCAGCAGGCGCCCCGGGACAGAATACTACGAGCAGTACTTC	CASRRPGTEYYEQYF
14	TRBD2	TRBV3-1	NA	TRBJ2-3	TGTGCCAGCAGCCAAGCTAGCGGGGGAGATACGCAGTATTTT	CASSQASGGDTQYF
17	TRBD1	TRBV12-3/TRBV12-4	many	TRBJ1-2	TGTGCCAGCAGTGAGATACAGGGGGCAGGCTCTAACTATGGCTACACCTTC	CASSEIQGAGSNYGYTF
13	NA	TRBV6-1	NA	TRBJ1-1	TGTGCCAGCAGCGTACAGGGGAACACTGAAGCTTTCTTT	CASSVQGNTEAFF
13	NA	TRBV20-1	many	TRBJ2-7	TGCAGTGCTAGAGGCGGTGGAGGGGCGGGGCAGTACTTC	CSARGGGGAGQYF
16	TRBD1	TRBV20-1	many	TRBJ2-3	TGCAGTTCCCACGACAGGGCTTCGGGGAACACAGATACGCAGTATTTT	CSSHDRASGNTDTQYF
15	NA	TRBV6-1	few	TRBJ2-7	TGTGCCAGCAGTGATTTAGTCAGGGTAGACTACGAGCAGTACTTC	CASSDLVRVDYEQYF
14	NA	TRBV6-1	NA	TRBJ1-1	TGTGCCAGTTCAGAGGCGTTGGTTGACACTGAAGCTTTCTTT	CASSEALVDTEAFF
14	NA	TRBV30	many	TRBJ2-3	TGTGCCTGGAGTTTCCCGGGAAGCACAGATACGCAGTATTTT	CAWSFPGSTDTQYF
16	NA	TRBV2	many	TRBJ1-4	TGTGCCAGCAGTGAATTGGGCAGGGCTAGAGGCGAAAAACTGTTTTTT	CASSELGRARGEKLFF
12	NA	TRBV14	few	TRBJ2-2	TGTGCCAGCAGTCTTTGGGGCGGGGAGCTGTTTTTT	CASSLWGGELFF